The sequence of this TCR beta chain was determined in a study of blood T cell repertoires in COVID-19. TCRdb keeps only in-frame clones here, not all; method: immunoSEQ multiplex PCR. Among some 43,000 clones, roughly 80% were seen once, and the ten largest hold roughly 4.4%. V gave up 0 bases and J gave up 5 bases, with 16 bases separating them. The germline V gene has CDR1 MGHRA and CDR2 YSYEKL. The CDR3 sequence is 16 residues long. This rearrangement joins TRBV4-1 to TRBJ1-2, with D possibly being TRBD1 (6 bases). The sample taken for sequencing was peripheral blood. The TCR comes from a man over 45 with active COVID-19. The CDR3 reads CASSQDPRGGRYGYTF. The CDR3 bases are TGCGCCAGCAGCCAAGACCCGAGGGGGGGCCGGTATGGCTACACCTTC.